Listed below are T cell receptor beta chains from one sample, sequenced in a study of blood T cell repertoires in COVID-19. TCRdb keeps only in-frame clones here, not all; method: immunoSEQ multiplex PCR. The sample holds 35,000 to 45,000 clones, 91% seen once. Sample: peripheral blood. These receptors were collected from a woman aged 80 or over with acute or convalescent COVID-19. The CDR3 runs from the conserved cysteine through the conserved F or W. Fields, in order: CDR3 protein, CDR3 DNA, D gene, V gene, J gene, clone size. The D gene is left open where the match is weak. Some rows mark clone size as missing; the rest say once, few, many or name a class of expanded clone.

CDR3aa: CASSPGAYYEQYF
CDR3nt: TGTGCCAGCTCACCTGGAGCCTACTACGAGCAGTACTTC
d_gene: .
v_gene: TRBV18
j_gene: TRBJ2-7
abundance: .

CDR3aa: CASSPSTGAGTDTQYF
CDR3nt: TGTGCCAGCTCACCATCGACAGGGGCTGGCACAGATACGCAGTATTTT
d_gene: TRBD1
v_gene: TRBV18
j_gene: TRBJ2-3
abundance: once

CDR3aa: CASSLARVTPPKETQYF
CDR3nt: TGTGCCAGCAGCTTAGCCCGGGTCACACCTCCAAAAGAGACCCAGTACTTC
d_gene: .
v_gene: TRBV7-8
j_gene: TRBJ2-5
abundance: .

CDR3aa: CASRPRQSTEAFF
CDR3nt: TGTGCCAGCCGTCCCCGACAGTCCACTGAAGCTTTCTTT
d_gene: .
v_gene: TRBV6-5
j_gene: TRBJ1-1
abundance: few

CDR3aa: CASSPRGDGTDTQYF
CDR3nt: TGCGCCAGCAGCCCTCGGGGGGACGGCACAGATACGCAGTATTTT
d_gene: TRBD2
v_gene: TRBV5-1
j_gene: TRBJ2-3
abundance: .

CDR3aa: CASSETTGFSYEQYF
CDR3nt: TGTGCCAGCAGTGAAACGACAGGATTTTCCTACGAGCAGTACTTC
d_gene: .
v_gene: TRBV2
j_gene: TRBJ2-7
abundance: .

CDR3aa: CASSLTVNQPQHF
CDR3nt: TGTGCCAGCAGCTTAACGGTCAATCAGCCCCAGCATTTT
d_gene: .
v_gene: TRBV11-1
j_gene: TRBJ1-5
abundance: .

CDR3aa: CASSLRGQGASEAFF
CDR3nt: TGTGCCAGCAGCTTAAGGGGACAGGGGGCCTCTGAAGCTTTCTTT
d_gene: TRBD1
v_gene: TRBV7-6
j_gene: TRBJ1-1
abundance: .

CDR3aa: CASSVVGEGTEAFF
CDR3nt: TGTGCCAGCAGCGTAGTGGGGGAGGGTACTGAAGCTTTCTTT
d_gene: .
v_gene: TRBV9
j_gene: TRBJ1-1
abundance: .

CDR3aa: CASSIDPDSGELFF
CDR3nt: TGTGCCAGTAGTATAGATCCCGACTCCGGGGAGCTGTTTTTT
d_gene: .
v_gene: TRBV19
j_gene: TRBJ2-2
abundance: .

CDR3aa: CASSTTGVGYEQYF
CDR3nt: TGTGCCAGTAGTACGACAGGGGTTGGCTACGAGCAGTACTTC
d_gene: TRBD1
v_gene: TRBV19
j_gene: TRBJ2-7
abundance: .

CDR3aa: CASSVIAGGADTQYF
CDR3nt: TGTGCCAGCAGCGTCATAGCGGGGGGGGCAGATACGCAGTATTTT
d_gene: TRBD2
v_gene: TRBV9
j_gene: TRBJ2-3
abundance: once

CDR3aa: CASSLVNGYEQYF
CDR3nt: TGTGCCAGCAGCTTGGTGAACGGCTACGAGCAGTACTTC
d_gene: .
v_gene: TRBV5-6
j_gene: TRBJ2-7
abundance: .

CDR3aa: CASSEGAPLNTEAFF
CDR3nt: TGTGCCAGCAGTGAGGGGGCCCCCCTGAACACTGAAGCTTTCTTT
d_gene: .
v_gene: TRBV2
j_gene: TRBJ1-1
abundance: .

CDR3aa: CASSVGTANEKLFF
CDR3nt: TGCGCCAGCAGCGTGGGGACAGCTAATGAAAAACTGTTTTTT
d_gene: TRBD1
v_gene: TRBV5-1
j_gene: TRBJ1-4
abundance: .

CDR3aa: CASSPAGGGQPQHF
CDR3nt: TGTGCCAGCTCACCGGCGGGGGGGGGTCAGCCCCAGCATTTT
d_gene: .
v_gene: TRBV18
j_gene: TRBJ1-5
abundance: .

CDR3aa: CASSVVGGADEQFF
CDR3nt: TGCGCCAGCAGTGTGGTCGGGGGGGCCGATGAGCAGTTCTTC
d_gene: TRBD2
v_gene: TRBV5-1
j_gene: TRBJ2-1
abundance: .

CDR3aa: CASSEGQGGPYSNQPQHF
CDR3nt: TGTGCCAGCAGTGAGGGGCAGGGAGGACCCTATAGCAATCAGCCCCAGCATTTT
d_gene: .
v_gene: TRBV2
j_gene: TRBJ1-5
abundance: once

CDR3aa: CASRGDSNQPQHF
CDR3nt: TGTGCCAGCAGAGGAGATAGCAATCAGCCCCAGCATTTT
d_gene: .
v_gene: TRBV2
j_gene: TRBJ1-5
abundance: .

CDR3aa: CAISDSLKRQPQHF
CDR3nt: TGTGCCATCAGCGACAGTCTAAAGCGTCAGCCCCAGCATTTT
d_gene: .
v_gene: TRBV10-3
j_gene: TRBJ1-5
abundance: .

CDR3aa: CASKRNQAQGATEAFF
CDR3nt: TGTGCCAGCAAAAGGAACCAGGCACAGGGGGCCACTGAAGCTTTCTTT
d_gene: TRBD1
v_gene: TRBV6-4
j_gene: TRBJ1-1
abundance: .

CDR3aa: CASTIVTGSGANVLTF
CDR3nt: TGTGCCAGTACCATAGTTACAGGGTCTGGGGCCAACGTCCTGACTTTC
d_gene: .
v_gene: TRBV19
j_gene: TRBJ2-6
abundance: .

CDR3aa: CASSKQGRGTEAFF
CDR3nt: TGTGCCAGCAGCAAACAGGGCAGGGGCACTGAAGCTTTCTTT
d_gene: .
v_gene: TRBV3-1/TRBV3-2
j_gene: TRBJ1-1
abundance: .

CDR3aa: CASSSPPPDDGYNEQFF
CDR3nt: TGTGCCAGCAGTTCCCCCCCACCTGACGACGGGTACAATGAGCAGTTCTTC
d_gene: .
v_gene: TRBV28
j_gene: TRBJ2-1
abundance: .

CDR3aa: CASSIAGTGNQPQHF
CDR3nt: TGTGCCAGTAGTATAGCCGGGACAGGGAATCAGCCCCAGCATTTT
d_gene: TRBD1
v_gene: TRBV19
j_gene: TRBJ1-5
abundance: .

CDR3aa: CASSEAGGSYGYTF
CDR3nt: TGTGCCAGCAGTGAAGCAGGGGGAAGCTATGGCTACACCTTC
d_gene: TRBD1
v_gene: TRBV25-1
j_gene: TRBJ1-2
abundance: .

CDR3aa: CASSPRGSRVTEAFF
CDR3nt: TGTGCCAGCAGCCCCCGGGGAAGCCGGGTCACTGAAGCTTTCTTT
d_gene: .
v_gene: TRBV7-9
j_gene: TRBJ1-1
abundance: .

CDR3aa: CAIRQQGAGTEAFF
CDR3nt: TGTGCCATCAGGCAACAGGGGGCGGGCACTGAAGCTTTCTTT
d_gene: TRBD1
v_gene: TRBV10-3
j_gene: TRBJ1-1
abundance: .

CDR3aa: CASSQSGRTEAFF
CDR3nt: TGTGCCAGCAGCCAAAGCGGCCGGACTGAAGCTTTCTTT
d_gene: .
v_gene: TRBV4-2
j_gene: TRBJ1-1
abundance: .

CDR3aa: CASSGTGGVYEQYF
CDR3nt: TGTGCCAGCAGTGGAACAGGGGGCGTTTACGAGCAGTACTTC
d_gene: TRBD1
v_gene: TRBV25-1
j_gene: TRBJ2-7
abundance: .

CDR3aa: CASSAQGQGASYNEQFF
CDR3nt: TGTGCCAGCAGCGCTCAAGGACAGGGGGCTTCCTACAATGAGCAGTTCTTC
d_gene: TRBD1
v_gene: TRBV7-3
j_gene: TRBJ2-1
abundance: once

CDR3aa: CASSQDTPGQGRLNTIYF
CDR3nt: TGCGCCAGCAGCCAGGACACGCCGGGACAGGGGAGGCTTAACACCATATATTTT
d_gene: TRBD1
v_gene: TRBV4-3
j_gene: TRBJ1-3
abundance: .

CDR3aa: CATSYDGLAEYNEQFF
CDR3nt: TGTGCCACCAGCTACGACGGGCTAGCGGAGTACAATGAGCAGTTCTTC
d_gene: TRBD2
v_gene: TRBV15
j_gene: TRBJ2-1
abundance: .

CDR3aa: CASSEDRGRREQYF
CDR3nt: TGTGCCAGCAGTGAAGACAGGGGCCGTCGCGAGCAGTACTTC
d_gene: TRBD1
v_gene: TRBV6-1
j_gene: TRBJ2-7
abundance: .